A single sample is the source of the 7 T cell receptor beta chains below, sequenced in a study of glioma-infiltrating T cells after dendritic cell vaccination. Assay: immunoSEQ multiplex PCR; the TCRdb copy retains only in-frame clones and omits some. The data contain under 70,000 clones, approximately 78% of them singletons. The source was blood, collected before dendritic cell vaccination. These receptors were collected from a human donor with glioblastoma.

This clone was observed a few times. CDR3 sequence: CASSDTGMRGGVWQPQHF. As DNA, the CDR3 is TGCGCCAGCAGTGATACGGGGATGCGAGGGGGCGTCTGGCAGCCCCAGCATTTT. V is TRBV10-2 and J is TRBJ1-5; 7 bases fit TRBD1. The CDR3 is 18 amino acids. Trimming cost V 3 bases and J 7 bases; bases outside gene matches: 18. Germline V gene lookup returns CDR1 WSHSY and CDR2 SAAADI.

CDR3 in DNA: TGTGCCAGCAGTTTCGAACAGGGAACCTACAATGAGCAGTTCTTC. Translating it yields CASSFEQGTYNEQFF. This chain joins TRBV5-5 and TRBJ2-1; possibly TRBD1 for D (6 bases). Germline-derived CDR1 and CDR2 are SGHKS and YYEKEE (reference sequence). The V end lost 5 bases, the J end lost 2 bases, and 14 bases lay between the germline ends. The CDR3 loop spans 15 amino acids.

The gene calls are TRBV7-9 and TRBJ2-7; a possible D gene is TRBD1 (6 bases). This CDR3 spans 14 amino acids. Germline V gene lookup returns CDR1 SEHNR and CDR2 FQNEAQ (reference sequence). V lost 1 base and J lost 4, with 11 bases in between. CDR3 nucleotide sequence: TGTGCCAGCAGCTTAGTCGGACAGCCTTACGAGCAGTACTTC. It specifies CASSLVGQPYEQYF.

This chain links TRBV18 with TRBJ2-6, with D possibly TRBD2 on 6 matching bases. Trimming stripped 7 bases from V and 0 bases from J, with 16 bases between. CDR3 length: 17 amino acids. Germline values: CDR1 KGHSH, CDR2 LQKENI. CDR3 in DNA: TGTGCCAGCTTTCCGGGACTTGGGAGCTCTGGGGCCAACGTCCTGACTTTC. Protein product: CASFPGLGSSGANVLTF.

The chain has TRBV25-1 and TRBJ1-5; D remains ambiguous. The CDR3 is 13 amino acids. The V gene's germline CDR1 is MGHDK and CDR2 SYGVNS. Trimming cost V 3 bases and J 0 bases, with 3 bases left between them. Here the CDR3 DNA reads TGTGCCAGCAGTGACCTTAGCAATCAGCCCCAGCATTTT. Its protein is CASSDLSNQPQHF.

The chain uses TRBV12-5 and TRBJ2-7, with D possibly TRBD2 on 6 matching bases. The germline V gene has CDR1 LGHNT and CDR2 FRNRAP. The CDR3 runs to 15 residues. V was cut by 3 bases and J by 2 bases, with 14 bases left in between. This CDR3 reads CASGLFLTGAYEQYF. The CDR3 DNA sequence: TGTGCTAGTGGTTTATTCCTAACGGGGGCCTACGAGCAGTACTTC.

The chain has TRBV6-5 and TRBJ2-2; 8 bases agree with TRBD2. Per germline, CDR1 MNHEY and CDR2 SVGAGI. The CDR3 totals 16 residues. V gave up 0 bases and J gave up 5 bases; unmatched junction bases: 5. The CDR3 DNA reads as TGTGCCAGCAGTTACTCTCGGGGGGGCCGGACCGGGGAGCTGTTTTTT. It translates to CASSYSRGGRTGELFF.